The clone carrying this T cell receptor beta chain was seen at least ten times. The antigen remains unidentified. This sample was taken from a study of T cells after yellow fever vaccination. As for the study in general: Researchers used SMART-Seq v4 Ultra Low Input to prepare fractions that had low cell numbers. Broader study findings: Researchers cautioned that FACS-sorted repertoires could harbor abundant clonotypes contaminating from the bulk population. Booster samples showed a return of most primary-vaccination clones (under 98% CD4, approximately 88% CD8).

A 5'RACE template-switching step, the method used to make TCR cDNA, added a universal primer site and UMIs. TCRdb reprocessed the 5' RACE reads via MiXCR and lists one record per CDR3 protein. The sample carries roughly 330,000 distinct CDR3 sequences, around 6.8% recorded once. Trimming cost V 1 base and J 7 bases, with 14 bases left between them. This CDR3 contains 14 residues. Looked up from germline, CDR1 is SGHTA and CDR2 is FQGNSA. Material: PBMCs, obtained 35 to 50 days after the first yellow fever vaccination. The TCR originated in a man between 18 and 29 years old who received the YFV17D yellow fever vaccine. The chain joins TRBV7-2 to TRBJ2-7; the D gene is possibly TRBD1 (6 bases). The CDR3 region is CASSLVWGPVEQYV. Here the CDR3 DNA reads TGTGCCAGCAGCTTAGTGTGGGGGCCGGTAGAGCAGTACGTC.